A selection of T cell receptor beta chains follows, all from one sample in a study of blood T cells in healthy people across ages. Each CDR3 protein is one row after TCRdb ran MiXCR on the 5' RACE reads. The top ten clones hold roughly 24% of a sample with around 2 million distinct CDR3 sequences, around 42% of them seen once. Sequencing was performed on blood. These receptors were obtained from a human donor in good health. Both conserved end residues are part of each CDR3. D genes are given only for firm matches. Rows give clone size only sometimes, using once, few, many, or a class for an expanded clone.

TGCAGTGCTCTGCTCAGACCATATGGCTACACCTTC	CSALLRPYGYTF	TRBJ1-2	.	.	TRBV20-1
TGTGCCAGCAGCGTCCTGAGGACAGGGCGCGAGGATACGCAGTATTTT	CASSVLRTGREDTQYF	TRBJ2-3	TRBD1	once	TRBV9
TGCGCCAGCAGCCCCAGGGCAACACCTACCTACGAGCAGTACTTC	CASSPRATPTYEQYF	TRBJ2-7	.	.	TRBV4-3
TGTGCCAGCCTGACTTTTGAGAGAGCGGGGGGGAGGGAGACCCAGTACTTC	CASLTFERAGGRETQYF	TRBJ2-5	TRBD2	.	TRBV2
TGTGCCACCAGCAGAGATTTCGGGAAAGTCTACGAGCAGTACTTC	CATSRDFGKVYEQYF	TRBJ2-7	.	.	TRBV15
TGTGCCAGCAGTACCGGGGTAGCGGGGGCCCCGTACCAAGAGACCCAGTACTTC	CASSTGVAGAPYQETQYF	TRBJ2-5	TRBD2	.	TRBV9
TGTGCCAGCAGACATGCGCCTGGTACGCAGTATTTT	CASRHAPGTQYF	TRBJ2-3	.	.	TRBV28
TGTGCCAGCAGCTTAAGTGGGGGCGTCGAAGCTTTCTTT	CASSLSGGVEAFF	TRBJ1-1	.	once	TRBV7-3
TGTGCCAGCAGGCCCTTCGGGGAAGAGATCCAGTACTTC	CASRPFGEEIQYF	TRBJ2-7	.	.	TRBV12-3/TRBV12-4
TGTGCCAGCAGTTACTCGGGACAGCCTTCGAACACCGGGGAGCTGTTTTTT	CASSYSGQPSNTGELFF	TRBJ2-2	TRBD1	.	TRBV6-5
TGCGCCAGCAGCCATCGACTCGATCGGTTCTTC	CASSHRLDRFF	TRBJ2-1	.	.	TRBV4-1
TGCAGTGCCATAGTTTCCCCAGACAATGAGCAGTTCTTC	CSAIVSPDNEQFF	TRBJ2-1	.	few	TRBV20-1
TGTGCCAGCAGCCTTTCCGGGACAGGGGCAAATTCACCCCTCCACTTT	CASSLSGTGANSPLHF	TRBJ1-6	TRBD1	few	TRBV7-3
TGCAGCGTAGTACAGGGGGCGGGTGAGCAGTTCTTC	CSVVQGAGEQFF	TRBJ2-1	TRBD1	.	TRBV29-1
TGTGCCAGCAGCGCCTGGGACTCAACTAATGAAAAACTGTTTTTT	CASSAWDSTNEKLFF	TRBJ1-4	.	.	TRBV9
TGTGCCAGCACCTTAGGACGGAACTCCTACAATGAGCAGTTCTTC	CASTLGRNSYNEQFF	TRBJ2-1	.	few	TRBV12-3/TRBV12-4
TGCGCCAGCAGTAACCCGACAGGGGGTACCAAAAACATTCAGTACTTC	CASSNPTGGTKNIQYF	TRBJ2-4	TRBD1	.	TRBV4-1
TGTGCCAGCAGCTTATGGATGTCCGAGACCCAGTACTTC	CASSLWMSETQYF	TRBJ2-5	.	.	TRBV7-2
TGTGCCAGCAGCCGACCGGGACAGGGTTTCGAGACCCAGTACTTC	CASSRPGQGFETQYF	TRBJ2-5	TRBD1	.	TRBV7-9
TGCGCCAGCAGCCAAGGGGGGACAGGGGATGAAGCTTTCTTT	CASSQGGTGDEAFF	TRBJ1-1	TRBD1	.	TRBV4-1
TGTGCCAGCAGCCCACAGGGATCTCACGATGAGCAGTTCTTC	CASSPQGSHDEQFF	TRBJ2-1	.	.	TRBV11-1
TGTGCCATCAGTGGGGGGGCTTACTATGGCTACACCTTC	CAISGGAYYGYTF	TRBJ1-2	.	few	TRBV10-3
TGTGCCAGCAGCCAAGATCGACTAGCCTACGAGCAGTACTTC	CASSQDRLAYEQYF	TRBJ2-7	.	few	TRBV4-2
TGTGCCAGCAGCTTCAGGACAGGGCGGGAGACCCAGTACTTC	CASSFRTGRETQYF	TRBJ2-5	TRBD1	.	TRBV7-2
TGTGCCAGCAGTTACGTTAGGGGGGACACCGGGGAGCTGTTTTTT	CASSYVRGDTGELFF	TRBJ2-2	.	.	TRBV6-6
TGTGCCAGCAGTGACTTAGGACAGGGGGCGTTAGGGGCCAACGTCCTGACTTTC	CASSDLGQGALGANVLTF	TRBJ2-6	TRBD1	few	TRBV25-1
TGCGCCAGCAGCCAAGATAGATCGGGGAACTATGGCTACACCTTC	CASSQDRSGNYGYTF	TRBJ1-2	.	few	TRBV4-3
TGTGCCAGCAGCGTCCAGGGGGCCAATTCACCCCTCCACTTT	CASSVQGANSPLHF	TRBJ1-6	TRBD1	.	TRBV7-9
TGTGCCAGCAGAAAGGGGGACGGGTACAATGAGCAGTTCTTC	CASRKGDGYNEQFF	TRBJ2-1	.	.	TRBV28
TGTACCAGCAGTTCCTCCCAGGGGAACACTGAAGCTTTCTTT	CTSSSSQGNTEAFF	TRBJ1-1	.	once	TRBV6-5
TGCAGCGTTGTCACAGCGGGGGAGGCGAGCTCCTACAATGAGCAGTTCTTC	CSVVTAGEASSYNEQFF	TRBJ2-1	TRBD2	few	TRBV29-1
TGCGCCAGCAGCCAAGGTCCGCAGACCGAGCAGTACTTC	CASSQGPQTEQYF	TRBJ2-7	.	.	TRBV4-3
TGTGCCAGCACCGAGGACAGGGATGGTCAGCCCCAGCATTTT	CASTEDRDGQPQHF	TRBJ1-5	TRBD1	.	TRBV6-2/TRBV6-3
TGCGCCAGCAGCCAAGATTATGTGGGAGAGGAGCAGTTCTTC	CASSQDYVGEEQFF	TRBJ2-1	.	.	TRBV4-3
TGTGCCAGCAGGGAGCTGGGGATGAACTATGGCTACACCTTC	CASRELGMNYGYTF	TRBJ1-2	.	.	TRBV6-1
TGCAGCGTTGCACAGGGCTCGGGGGAAAAACTGTTTTTT	CSVAQGSGEKLFF	TRBJ1-4	.	.	TRBV29-1
TGTGCCACCAGTTCCGGGACGGAACCCTACGAGCAGTACTTC	CATSSGTEPYEQYF	TRBJ2-7	.	.	TRBV24-1
TGCAGTGCTAGAGGCCTACCCGGGACAGGCAATGAAAAACTGTTTTTT	CSARGLPGTGNEKLFF	TRBJ1-4	TRBD1	few	TRBV20-1
TGTGCCAGCAGCTTAGGTGGACAGGGGGCGTTCGAGCAGTACTTC	CASSLGGQGAFEQYF	TRBJ2-7	TRBD1	.	TRBV7-6
TGTGCCATCAGCGCCCCGGACAGGGCGAGCACCTTC	CAISAPDRASTF	TRBJ1-2	TRBD1	.	TRBV10-3
TGTGCCAGCAGCTTGGCCTTGGGGATGCGCCACACCTTC	CASSLALGMRHTF	TRBJ1-2	.	.	TRBV5-5
TGTGCCAGCAGCACCGGGACTAGGTTGTCAGATACGCAGTATTTT	CASSTGTRLSDTQYF	TRBJ2-3	TRBD2	few	TRBV7-9
TGCAGTGGACTAGGGAAAGAGACCCAGTACTTC	CSGLGKETQYF	TRBJ2-5	.	.	TRBV20-1
TGTGCCAGCAGTCCCCGACCGACAGGGCCTTACACTGAAGCTTTCTTT	CASSPRPTGPYTEAFF	TRBJ1-1	TRBD1	.	TRBV27
TGTGCCAGTAGTATACAGGGAAGGTATGGCTACACCTTC	CASSIQGRYGYTF	TRBJ1-2	.	few	TRBV19
TGCAGCGCTTTAGGGGGCTGGGAGTTACCGAACACTGAAGCTTTCTTT	CSALGGWELPNTEAFF	TRBJ1-1	TRBD1	.	TRBV20-1
TGTGCCAGCAGCCCCCTACGACAGGGAAATGGCTACACCTTC	CASSPLRQGNGYTF	TRBJ1-2	TRBD1	.	TRBV7-3
TGTGCCAGCAGTTTCAACTCGGGACTGGACTCAGACAATGAGCAGTTCTTC	CASSFNSGLDSDNEQFF	TRBJ2-1	.	once	TRBV12-3/TRBV12-4
TGTGCCACCAGCAGAGATATGGAGCGGGAGCAGTACTTC	CATSRDMEREQYF	TRBJ2-5	TRBD2	.	TRBV15
TGTGCCAGTAGTAACATACAGGGCTACGAGCAGTACTTC	CASSNIQGYEQYF	TRBJ2-7	.	.	TRBV19
TGTGCCAGCAGTTTAGGACCGGGGGGCGCGGGGTACGAGCAGTACTTC	CASSLGPGGAGYEQYF	TRBJ2-7	.	.	TRBV27
TGTGCCAGCAGCGCGCCCTACTTGGCCACCGGGGAGCTGTTTTTT	CASSAPYLATGELFF	TRBJ2-2	.	.	TRBV5-4
TGTGTCAGCAGCCCCCGGGAGGGATGGAGCAATGAGCAGTTCTTC	CVSSPREGWSNEQFF	TRBJ2-1	TRBD2	.	TRBV9
TGCAGCGTCGGAGGACGACAGCCCCAGCATTTT	CSVGGRQPQHF	TRBJ1-5	.	few	TRBV29-1
TGCGCCAGCAGCCAAGAGTTTCCAGGGCGCGAGCAGTACTTC	CASSQEFPGREQYF	TRBJ2-7	.	few	TRBV4-3
TGCGCCAGCAGCTTGGAGGGACTAGCGAACACAGATACGCAGTATTTT	CASSLEGLANTDTQYF	TRBJ2-3	TRBD2	many	TRBV5-1
TGTGCCAGCAGTTACTCCGGGGACGAAGGGACCCAGTACTTC	CASSYSGDEGTQYF	TRBJ2-5	.	.	TRBV6-5
TGTGCCAGCAGTTATGTGGCAGATACGCAGTATTTT	CASSYVADTQYF	TRBJ2-3	.	.	TRBV12-3/TRBV12-4